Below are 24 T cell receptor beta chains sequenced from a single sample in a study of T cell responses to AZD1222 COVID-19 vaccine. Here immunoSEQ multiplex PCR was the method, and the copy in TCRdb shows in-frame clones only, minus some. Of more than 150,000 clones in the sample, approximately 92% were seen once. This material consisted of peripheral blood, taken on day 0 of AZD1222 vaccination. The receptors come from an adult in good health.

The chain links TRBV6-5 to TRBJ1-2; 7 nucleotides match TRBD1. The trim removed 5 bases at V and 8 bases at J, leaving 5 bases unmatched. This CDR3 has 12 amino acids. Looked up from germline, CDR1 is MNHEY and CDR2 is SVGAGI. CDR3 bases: TGTGCCAGCAGTACAGGGGTTGGGGGCTACACCTTC. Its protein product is CASSTGVGGYTF.

The CDR3: CASNQDIYNSPLHF. The CDR3 coding sequence is TGTGCCAGCAACCAGGACATCTATAATTCACCCCTCCACTTT. The genes are TRBV6-5 and TRBJ1-6, with D possibly being TRBD1 (5 bases). The CDR3 totals 14 residues. Trimming removed 7 bases at V and 3 bases at J, with 10 bases between. CDR1 is MNHEY and CDR2 is SVGAGI in the germline V gene.

The CDR3 sequence: CASSPYSEAFF. The CDR3, as DNA: TGTGCCAGCAGCCCTTATTCTGAAGCTTTCTTT. The V gene is TRBV7-2, the J gene TRBJ1-1; D is unclear. CDR1 SGHTA and CDR2 FQGNSA come from the germline V gene. The CDR3 runs 11 residues. Trimming cost V 5 bases and J 6 bases, with 7 bases left between them.

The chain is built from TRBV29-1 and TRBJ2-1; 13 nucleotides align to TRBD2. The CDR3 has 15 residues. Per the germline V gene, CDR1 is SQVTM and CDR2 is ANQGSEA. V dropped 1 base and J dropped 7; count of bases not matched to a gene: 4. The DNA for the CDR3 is TGCAGCGTTGAAGGGACTAGCGGGAGAGTGAATGAGCAGTTCTTC. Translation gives CSVEGTSGRVNEQFF.

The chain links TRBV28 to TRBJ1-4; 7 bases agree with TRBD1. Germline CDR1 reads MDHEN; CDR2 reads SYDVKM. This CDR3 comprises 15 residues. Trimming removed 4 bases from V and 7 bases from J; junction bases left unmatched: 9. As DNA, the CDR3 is TGTGCCAGCAGTTCTTTCGAGGGGGCAGGTGAAAAACTGTTTTTT. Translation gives CASSSFEGAGEKLFF.

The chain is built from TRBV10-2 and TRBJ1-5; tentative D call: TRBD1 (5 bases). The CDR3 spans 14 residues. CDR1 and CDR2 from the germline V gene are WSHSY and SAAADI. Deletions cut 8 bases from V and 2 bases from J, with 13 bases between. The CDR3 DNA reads TGCGCCAGCGGAGGGCCGGGGGGCAATCAGCCCCAGCATTTT. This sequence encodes CASGGPGGNQPQHF.

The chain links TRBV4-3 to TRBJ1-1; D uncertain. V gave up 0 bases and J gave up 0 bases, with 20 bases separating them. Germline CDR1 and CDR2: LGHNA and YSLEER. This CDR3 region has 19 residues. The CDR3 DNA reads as TGCGCCAGCAGCCAAGAGGAGGGCAGGACGACTGCAATGAACACTGAAGCTTTCTTT. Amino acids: CASSQEEGRTTAMNTEAFF.

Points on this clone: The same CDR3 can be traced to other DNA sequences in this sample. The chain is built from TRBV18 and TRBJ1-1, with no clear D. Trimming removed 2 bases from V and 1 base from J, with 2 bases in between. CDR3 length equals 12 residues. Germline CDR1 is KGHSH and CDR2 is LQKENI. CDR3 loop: CASSPRNTEAFF. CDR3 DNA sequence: TGTGCCAGCTCACCAAGGAACACTGAAGCTTTCTTT.

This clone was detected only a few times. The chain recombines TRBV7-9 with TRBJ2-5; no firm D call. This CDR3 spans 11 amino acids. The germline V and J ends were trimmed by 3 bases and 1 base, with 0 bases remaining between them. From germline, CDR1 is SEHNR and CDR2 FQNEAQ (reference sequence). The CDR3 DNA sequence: TGTGCCAGCAGCTTCCAAGAGACCCAGTACTTC. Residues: CASSFQETQYF.

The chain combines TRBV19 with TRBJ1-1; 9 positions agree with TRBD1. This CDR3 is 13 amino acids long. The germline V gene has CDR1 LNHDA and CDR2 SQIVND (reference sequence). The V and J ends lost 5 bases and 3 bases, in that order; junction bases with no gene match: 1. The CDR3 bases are TGTGCCAGTAGTCGGACAGGGGACACTGAAGCTTTCTTT. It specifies CASSRTGDTEAFF.

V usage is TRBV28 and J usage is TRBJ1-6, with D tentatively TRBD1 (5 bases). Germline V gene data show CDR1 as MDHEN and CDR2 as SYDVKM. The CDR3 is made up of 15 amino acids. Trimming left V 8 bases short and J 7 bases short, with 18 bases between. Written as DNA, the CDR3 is TGTGCCAGCTCAATTAGTTTGGGGCAAAATTCACCCCTCCACTTT. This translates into CASSISLGQNSPLHF.

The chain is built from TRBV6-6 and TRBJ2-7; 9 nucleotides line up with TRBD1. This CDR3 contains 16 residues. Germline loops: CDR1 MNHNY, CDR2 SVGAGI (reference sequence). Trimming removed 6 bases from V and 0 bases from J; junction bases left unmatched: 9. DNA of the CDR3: TGTGCCAGCAGGAGCAGACAGGGGGGACTCTCCTACGAGCAGTACTTC. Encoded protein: CASRSRQGGLSYEQYF.

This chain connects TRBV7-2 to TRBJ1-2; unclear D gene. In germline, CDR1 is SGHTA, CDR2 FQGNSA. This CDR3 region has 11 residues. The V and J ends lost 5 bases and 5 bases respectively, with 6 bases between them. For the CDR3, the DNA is TGTGCCAGCAGCCTCATATATGGCTACACCTTC. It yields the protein CASSLIYGYTF.

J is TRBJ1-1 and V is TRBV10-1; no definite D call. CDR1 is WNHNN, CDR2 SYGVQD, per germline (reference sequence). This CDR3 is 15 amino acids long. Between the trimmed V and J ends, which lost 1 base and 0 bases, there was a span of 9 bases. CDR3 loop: CASSEYQIMNTEAFF. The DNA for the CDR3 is TGCGCCAGCAGTGAGTATCAGATTATGAACACTGAAGCTTTCTTT.

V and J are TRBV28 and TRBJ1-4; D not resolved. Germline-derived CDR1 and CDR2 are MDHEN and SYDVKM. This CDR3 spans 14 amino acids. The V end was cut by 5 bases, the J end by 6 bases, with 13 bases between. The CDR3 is CASSPEEYDEKLFF. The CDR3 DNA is TGTGCCAGCAGTCCAGAAGAGTACGATGAAAAACTGTTTTTT.

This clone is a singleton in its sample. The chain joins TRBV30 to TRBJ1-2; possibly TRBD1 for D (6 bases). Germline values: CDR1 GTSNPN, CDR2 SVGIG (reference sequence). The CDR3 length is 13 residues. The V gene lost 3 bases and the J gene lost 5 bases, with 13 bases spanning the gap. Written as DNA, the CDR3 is TGTGCCTGGAGAAAGACAGGCGAGTATGGCTACACCTTC. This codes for CAWRKTGEYGYTF.

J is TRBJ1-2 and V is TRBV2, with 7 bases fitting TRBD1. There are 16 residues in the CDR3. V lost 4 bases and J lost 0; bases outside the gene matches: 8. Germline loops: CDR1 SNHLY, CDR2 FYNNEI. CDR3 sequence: CASSADRALANYGYTF. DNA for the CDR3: TGTGCCAGCAGTGCAGACAGGGCCTTGGCTAACTATGGCTACACCTTC.

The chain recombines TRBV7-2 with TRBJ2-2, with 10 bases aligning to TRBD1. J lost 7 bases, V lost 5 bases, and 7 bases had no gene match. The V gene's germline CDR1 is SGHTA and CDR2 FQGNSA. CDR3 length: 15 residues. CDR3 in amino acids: CASSETGTGVGELFF. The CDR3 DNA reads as TGTGCCAGCAGCGAAACCGGGACAGGGGTCGGGGAGCTGTTTTTT.

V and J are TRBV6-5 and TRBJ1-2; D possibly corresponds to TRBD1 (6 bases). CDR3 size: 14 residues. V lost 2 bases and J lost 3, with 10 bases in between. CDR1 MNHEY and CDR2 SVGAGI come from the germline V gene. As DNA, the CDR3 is TGTGCCAGCAGTTACACAGGGTCCTACTATGGCTACACCTTC. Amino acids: CASSYTGSYYGYTF.

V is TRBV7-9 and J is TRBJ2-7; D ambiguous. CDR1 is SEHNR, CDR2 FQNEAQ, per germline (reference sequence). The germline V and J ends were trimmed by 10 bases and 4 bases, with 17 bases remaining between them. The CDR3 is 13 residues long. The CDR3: CATSALSSYEQYF. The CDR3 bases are TGTGCCACCTCCGCCCTAAGCAGTTACGAGCAGTACTTC. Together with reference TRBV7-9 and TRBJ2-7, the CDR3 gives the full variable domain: DTGVSQNPRHKITKRGQNVTFRCDPISEHNRLYWYRQTLGQGPEFLTYFQNEAQLEKSRLLSDRFSAERPKGSFSTLEIQRTEQGDSAMYLCATSALSSYEQYFGPGTRLTVT.

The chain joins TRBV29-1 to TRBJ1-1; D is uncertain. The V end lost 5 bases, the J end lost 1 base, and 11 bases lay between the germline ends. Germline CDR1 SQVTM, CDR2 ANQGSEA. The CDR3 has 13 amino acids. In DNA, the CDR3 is TGCAGCGTTAAGGAACAAACGAACACTGAAGCTTTCTTT. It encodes CSVKEQTNTEAFF.

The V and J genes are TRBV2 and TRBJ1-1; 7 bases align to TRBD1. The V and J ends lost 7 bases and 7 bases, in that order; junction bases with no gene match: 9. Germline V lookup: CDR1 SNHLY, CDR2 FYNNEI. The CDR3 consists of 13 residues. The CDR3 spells CASILRGLDEAFF. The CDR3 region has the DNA TGTGCCAGCATCCTTAGGGGGCTTGATGAAGCTTTCTTT.

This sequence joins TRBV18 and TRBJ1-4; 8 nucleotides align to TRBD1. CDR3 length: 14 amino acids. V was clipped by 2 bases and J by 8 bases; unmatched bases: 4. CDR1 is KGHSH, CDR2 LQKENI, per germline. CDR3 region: CASSPDRGGEKLFF. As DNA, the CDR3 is TGTGCCAGCTCACCAGACAGGGGTGGCGAAAAACTGTTTTTT.

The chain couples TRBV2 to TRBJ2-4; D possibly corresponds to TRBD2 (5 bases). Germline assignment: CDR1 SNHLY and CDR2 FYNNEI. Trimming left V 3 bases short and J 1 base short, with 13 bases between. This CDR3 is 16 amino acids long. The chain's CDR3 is CASSDLRADAKNIQYF. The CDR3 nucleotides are TGTGCCAGCAGTGATTTGAGGGCCGATGCCAAAAACATTCAGTACTTC.